This entry lists 4 T cell receptor beta chains sequenced from one sample in a study of blood T cell repertoires in COVID-19. Profiling relied on immunoSEQ multiplex PCR, and the TCRdb table lists in-frame clones only, not all of them. The sample has about 190,000 clones; roughly nine tenths are singletons. The material sequenced was peripheral blood. The receptor set was obtained from a man aged 30 to 39 with acute or convalescent COVID-19.

This clone turned up a few times. This chain uses TRBV2 with TRBJ1-6; 10 positions match TRBD1. The CDR3 is 15 residues long. Trimming at V came to 4 bases and at J to 10 bases, leaving 7 bases not matched to a gene. Per the germline V gene, CDR1 is SNHLY and CDR2 is FYNNEI. CDR3 sequence: CASSAGGQGLSPLHF. In DNA, the CDR3 is TGTGCCAGCAGTGCTGGGGGACAGGGGTTGTCACCCCTCCACTTT.

This chain links TRBV27 with TRBJ1-2; tentatively, D is TRBD1 (5 bases). Trimming took 3 bases from V and 4 from J, leaving 9 bases between them. Germline CDR1 MNHEY, CDR2 SMNVEV (reference sequence). The CDR3 consists of 13 residues. CDR3 DNA sequence: TGTGCCAGCAGTTTGGGACTAGCCTATGGCTACACCTTC. Protein product: CASSLGLAYGYTF.

The chain recombines TRBV19 with TRBJ1-6; D is perhaps TRBD1 (6 bases). Trimming removed 5 bases from V and 3 bases from J, with 11 bases in between. CDR1 and CDR2 (germline): LNHDA, SQIVND (reference sequence). The CDR3 totals 15 residues. The CDR3 DNA sequence: TGTGCCAGTAGTCGACAGGCGTTCTATAATTCACCCCTCCACTTT. It is translated as CASSRQAFYNSPLHF.

The count of this clone is one. This chain links TRBV9 with TRBJ2-5; D is perhaps TRBD2 (6 bases). CDR3 length: 15 residues. Germline-derived CDR1 and CDR2 are SGDLS and YYNGEE. Trimming removed 0 bases at V and 5 bases at J, with 14 bases between. CDR3 sequence: CASSVVAPRGETQYF. As DNA, the CDR3 is TGTGCCAGCAGCGTAGTAGCCCCCCGGGGGGAGACCCAGTACTTC.